The 3 T cell receptor beta chains given below trace back to one sample, sequenced in a study of tumor-infiltrating lymphocytes in localized non-small cell lung cancer. Using immunoSEQ multiplex PCR, the repertoire was profiled, and TCRdb retains in-frame clones only, with some absent. The sample has about 16,000 clones, around 81% seen once; the top ten hold around 10%. Sequences were obtained from uninvolved lung tissue not adjacent to the tumor. All receptors derive from a human donor with non-small cell lung cancer.

This clone was observed once. The CDR3 coding sequence is TGTGCCACTTTAGGGAAGGGTCGGACTGAAGCTTTCTTT. This translates into CATLGKGRTEAFF. The V call is TRBV5-6, the J call TRBJ1-1; D not certain. The CDR3 contains 13 residues. Germline V CDR1 and CDR2: SGHDT, YYEEEE. V shed 9 bases and J shed 5 bases, with 17 bases lying between them.

This chain links TRBV7-9 with TRBJ1-1; 11 nucleotides match TRBD1. From germline, CDR1 is SEHNR and CDR2 FQNEAQ (reference sequence). The CDR3 extends over 16 amino acids. V gave up 5 bases and J gave up 3 bases; unmatched junction bases: 8. The CDR3 here is CASSPGTGGEYTEAFF. CDR3 DNA: TGTGCCAGCAGCCCTGGGACAGGGGGGGAATACACTGAAGCTTTCTTT.

The V gene is TRBV4-1, the J gene TRBJ2-7, with 9 bases identical to TRBD1. The CDR3 contains 15 residues. Germline V gene sequence: CDR1 MGHRA, CDR2 YSYEKL. Trimming took 4 bases from V and 7 from J; bases not matched to a gene: 11. In DNA, the CDR3 is TGCGCCAGCAGCCGGGACCGGGACAGGGTAGAAGAGCAGTACTTC. Its translation: CASSRDRDRVEEQYF.